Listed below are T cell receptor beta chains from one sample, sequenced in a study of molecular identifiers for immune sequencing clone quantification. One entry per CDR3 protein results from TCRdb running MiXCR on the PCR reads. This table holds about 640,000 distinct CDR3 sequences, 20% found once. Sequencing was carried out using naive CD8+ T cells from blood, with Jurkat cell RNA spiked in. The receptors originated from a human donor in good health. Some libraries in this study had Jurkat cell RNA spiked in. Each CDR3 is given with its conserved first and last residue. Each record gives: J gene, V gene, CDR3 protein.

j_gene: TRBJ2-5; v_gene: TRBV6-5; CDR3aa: CASGHSQETQYF
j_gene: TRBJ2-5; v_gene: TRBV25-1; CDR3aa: CASSEFSLGLYF
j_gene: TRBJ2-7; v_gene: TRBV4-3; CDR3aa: CASSQDPGQGYEQYF
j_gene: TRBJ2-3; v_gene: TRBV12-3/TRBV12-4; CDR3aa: CASSLSRDRSTDTQYF
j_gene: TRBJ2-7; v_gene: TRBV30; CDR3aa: CAWSVRGEQYF
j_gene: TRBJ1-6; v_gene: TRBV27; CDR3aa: CASSQDSTDSPLHF
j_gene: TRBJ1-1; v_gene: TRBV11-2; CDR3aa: CASSPQARNTEAFF
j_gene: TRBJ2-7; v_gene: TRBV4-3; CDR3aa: CASSQDFRTGSPWQYF
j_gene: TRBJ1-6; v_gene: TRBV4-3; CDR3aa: CASSQEHQGGNSPLHF
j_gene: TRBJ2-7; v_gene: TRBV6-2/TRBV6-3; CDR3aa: CASRYTGQLEQYF
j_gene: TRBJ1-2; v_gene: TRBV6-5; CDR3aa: CASSYSRVRGGSGYTF
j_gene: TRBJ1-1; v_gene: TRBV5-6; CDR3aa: CASSRTGGLRAFF
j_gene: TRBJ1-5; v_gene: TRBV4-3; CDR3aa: CASSQDLTGRYQPQHF
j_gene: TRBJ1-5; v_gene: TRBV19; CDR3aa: CASSIGRTLSNQPQHF
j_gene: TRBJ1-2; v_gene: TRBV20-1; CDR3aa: CSAREIDNYGYTF
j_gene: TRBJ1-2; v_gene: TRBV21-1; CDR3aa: CASSKWKGGVGLNYGYTF
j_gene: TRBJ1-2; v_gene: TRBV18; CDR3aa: CASSPGYGYTF
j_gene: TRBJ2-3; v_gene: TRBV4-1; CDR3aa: CASGQGTSSTDTQYF
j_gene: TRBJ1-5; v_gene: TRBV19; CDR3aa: CASSIGFGTGVLEPQHF
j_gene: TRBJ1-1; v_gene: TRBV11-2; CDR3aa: CASKSNMNTEAFF
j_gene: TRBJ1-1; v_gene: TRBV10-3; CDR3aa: CAISVDRGDTEAFF
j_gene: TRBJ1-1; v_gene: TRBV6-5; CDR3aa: CASSYSAGGSTEAFF
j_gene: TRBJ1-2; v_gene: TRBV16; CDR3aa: CASSQSFGDESNGYTF
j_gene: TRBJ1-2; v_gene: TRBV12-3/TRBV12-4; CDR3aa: CASNDRDRGLDGYTF
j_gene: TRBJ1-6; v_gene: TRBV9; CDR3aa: CASSGDGSSYNSPLHF
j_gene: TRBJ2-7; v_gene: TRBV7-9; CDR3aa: CASSLVAGVREQYF
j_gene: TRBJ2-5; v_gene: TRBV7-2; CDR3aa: CASRNRGQETQYF
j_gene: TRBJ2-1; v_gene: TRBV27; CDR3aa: CASSLYRGGIYNEQFF
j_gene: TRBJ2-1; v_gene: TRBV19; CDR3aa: CASSPWTGAGEQFF
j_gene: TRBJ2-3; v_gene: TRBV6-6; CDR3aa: CASRPAGGYTDTQYF
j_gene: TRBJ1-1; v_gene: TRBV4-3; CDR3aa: CASSPRGAGDTEAFF
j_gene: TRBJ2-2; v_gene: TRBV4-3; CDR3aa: CASSLQGTSAGELFF